This T cell receptor (beta chain) was obtained from a study of beta chain features in type 1 diabetes. Overall study: Examination spanned over 85,000,000 sorted cells from all samples.

The V and J ends lost 7 bases and 2 bases, in that order; junction bases with no gene match: 12. Germline loops: CDR1 LNHDA, CDR2 SQIVND (reference sequence). This CDR3 comprises 16 residues. The study reverse transcribed the entire isolated RNA, so it sequenced expressed TCRB transcripts. Profiling relied on immunoSEQ multiplex PCR, and the TCRdb table lists in-frame clones only, not all of them. The table records 600,000 to 750,000 clones, approximately 13% of them present only once. It was via CD45RO/CCR7/CD25/CD127/CD95/CD27 that CD4+ naive, central memory, regulatory and stem cell-like memory cells were sorted. Sorting produced populations that all topped 95% purity. Study results and limitations: VDJ junctions from type 1 diabetes patients carried fewer insertions and larger deletions. In all four CD4+ subsets, TCRB CDR3 length was significantly, moderately reduced in type 1 diabetes.

Concerning this clone: Its antigen is as yet unknown.

Input material: naive CD4+ T cells from blood. The receptor comes from a man between 25 and 39 years old with type 1 diabetes. The V call is TRBV19, the J call TRBJ2-3, with 7 bases fitting TRBD1. The CDR3 sequence is CASTSILTGNTDTQYF. Written as DNA, the CDR3 is TGTGCCAGTACCTCCATCCTGACAGGGAACACAGATACGCAGTATTTT.